These 23 T cell receptor beta chains came from one sample sequenced in a study of tumor-infiltrating lymphocytes in oesophageal squamous cell carcinoma. TCRdb redid the calling of the PCR reads with MiXCR, one entry per CDR3 protein. The sample lists some 18,000 distinct CDR3 sequences; approximately 39% were seen once. What was sequenced was normal esophageal tissue next to the tumor. The origin of the receptors is a male donor with esophageal squamous cell carcinoma.

The chain links TRBV7-6 to TRBJ1-6, with D perhaps matching TRBD1 (5 bases). Germline values: CDR1 SGHVS, CDR2 FNYEAQ. Trimming removed 7 bases at V and 10 bases at J, with 11 bases between. The CDR3 totals 12 residues. CDR3 sequence: CASKTEHSPLHF. The CDR3 DNA reads TGTGCCAGCAAGACAGAGCACTCACCCCTCCACTTT.

Concerning this clonotype: It may be a read error: a sequence one base away is much more abundant. This chain links TRBV6-4 with TRBJ2-1, with 10 bases matching TRBD2. The J call may be mistaken, given a closer DNA end match to TRBJ2-7. From germline, CDR1 is MRHNA and CDR2 SNTAGT. The CDR3 has 19 amino acids. The CDR3 DNA follows: TGTGCCAGCAGTATGGGGGCTCAGCTAGCGGGAGAAAAACGGGACGAGCAGTACTTC. This translates into CASSMGAQLAGEKRDEQYF.

The chain is built from TRBV7-2 and TRBJ2-3; 8 positions agree with TRBD1. Germline V gives CDR1 SGHTA, CDR2 FQGNSA. The CDR3 extends over 13 amino acids. The V and J ends lost 6 bases and 6 bases, in that order; junction bases with no gene match: 5. In DNA, the CDR3 is TGTGCCAGCAGTCTCGGACAGGGTGATACGCAGTATTTT. The encoded protein is CASSLGQGDTQYF.

This clonotype was detected ten times or more. The J gene is TRBJ2-1, the V gene TRBV5-4, with 10 bases identical to TRBD1. From germline, CDR1 is SGHNT and CDR2 YYREEE (reference sequence). The junction had 3 bases not matched to a gene; V was cut back by 0 bases and J by 6 bases. The CDR3 length is 15 residues. CDR3 sequence: CASSLGDRGFNEQFF. The CDR3 DNA is TGTGCCAGCAGCTTGGGGGACAGGGGTTTCAATGAGCAGTTCTTC.

The chain links TRBV12-3 or TRBV12-4 to TRBJ2-5; tentative D call: TRBD1 (6 bases). The end of the DNA aligns better with TRBJ2-7, so the J call may be wrong. The CDR3 is 13 residues long. This CDR3 reads CASRTTGSYEQYF. Here the CDR3 DNA reads TGTGCCAGCAGAACGACAGGATCCTACGAGCAGTACTTC.

This clonotype was recorded at least ten times. This clone may be a read error of a much larger clone one base away. The chain recombines TRBV6-6 with TRBJ2-1; D gene ambiguous. The J call may be incorrect, as the DNA end agrees better with TRBJ2-7. Germline CDR1 reads MNHNY; CDR2 reads SVGAGI (reference sequence). CDR3 size: 17 residues. CDR3 in DNA: TGTGCCAGCAGTTACTCGTCGGGCGGAAGCTCCTACAATGAGCAGTACTTC. This sequence encodes CASSYSSGGSSYNEQYF.

This clonotype was found a few times. V usage is TRBV5-1 and J usage is TRBJ1-1; D ambiguous. Germline CDR1 reads SGHRS; CDR2 reads YFSETQ. The CDR3 is 16 amino acids. Trimming left V 3 bases short and J 5 bases short, with 20 bases between. CDR3: CASSSTSKGRGTEAFF. The DNA for the CDR3 is TGCGCCAGCAGCTCGACGTCAAAAGGGAGAGGGACTGAAGCTTTCTTT.

This clonotype was recorded a few times. The chain has TRBV11-2 and TRBJ2-5, with 7 bases that match TRBD1. Trimming took 6 bases from V and 4 from J; bases not matched to a gene: 8. Germline V gene data show CDR1 as SGHAT and CDR2 as FQNNGV. This CDR3 spans 14 amino acids. The CDR3 loop reads CASRRRQGAETQYF. The CDR3 nucleotides are TGTGCCAGCAGAAGAAGACAGGGAGCAGAGACCCAGTACTTC.

This clonotype occurred once. A junction end diverges from the germline sequence, so it may reflect a read error. This sequence joins TRBV6-6 and TRBJ2-3; a possible D gene is TRBD2 (5 bases). This CDR3 contains 14 residues. The germline V gene encodes CDR1 MNHNY and CDR2 SVGAGI (reference sequence). In DNA, the CDR3 is TGTGCCAGCAGTACCACTAGGAGCACCGGGGAGCTGTTCTTC. It yields the protein CASSTTRSTGELFF.

Ten or more counts support this clonotype. The chain uses TRBV2 and TRBJ2-5; D is ambiguous. V lost 2 bases, J lost 4 bases, and 2 bases lay in between. This CDR3 has 11 amino acids. Germline values: CDR1 SNHLY, CDR2 FYNNEI. CDR3 nucleotides: TGTGCCAGCAGTGAAATAGAGACCCAGTACTTC. Protein sequence: CASSEIETQYF.

This clonotype was detected many times. V usage is TRBV28 and J usage is TRBJ2-1, with D possibly being TRBD2 (5 bases). The CDR3 sequence is 13 residues long. V was cut by 5 bases and J by 6 bases, with 11 bases left in between. Germline-derived CDR1 and CDR2 are MDHEN and SYDVKM. The chain's CDR3 is CASSNRGLNEQFF. As DNA, the CDR3 is TGTGCCAGCAGTAACCGGGGTCTCAATGAGCAGTTCTTC.

The V gene is TRBV27, the J gene TRBJ2-5; D remains unclear. V was pared by 0 bases and J by 11 bases, with 13 bases between. Germline CDR1 is MNHEY and CDR2 is SMNVEV (reference sequence). This CDR3 has 13 residues. The CDR3 coding sequence is TGTGCCAGCAGTTTATCTATAGTGCGTGAGCAGTACTTC. It translates to CASSLSIVREQYF.

A few counts support this clonotype. This chain joins TRBV9 and TRBJ2-3, with D tentatively TRBD2 (5 bases). There are 16 residues in the CDR3. With 4 bases removed from V and 2 bases from J, the gap between germline ends came to 17 bases. CDR1 SGDLS and CDR2 YYNGEE come from the germline V gene. The CDR3 sequence is CASSPRGADYTDTQYF. As DNA, the CDR3 is TGTGCCAGCAGCCCCCGAGGAGCGGATTACACAGATACGCAGTATTTT.

The J gene is TRBJ2-5, the V gene TRBV29-1; possibly TRBD2 for D (6 bases). Germline loops: CDR1 SQVTM, CDR2 ANQGSEA. Trimming took 7 bases from V and 4 from J, leaving 22 bases between them. The CDR3 consists of 15 residues. The CDR3 nucleotides are TGCAGCGCAGATTTGCAAGGGGAGGTTGGAGAGACCCAGTACTTC. Its protein product is CSADLQGEVGETQYF.

The table lists this clonotype with a count of one. The chain has TRBV7-6 and TRBJ2-7, with 7 bases identical to TRBD1. The junction had 9 bases not matched to a gene; V was cut back by 5 bases and J by 5 bases. The CDR3 is 14 residues long. The germline CDR1 and CDR2 sequences are SGHVS and FNYEAQ. Written as DNA, the CDR3 is TGTGCCAGCAGCCCACGGACAGGTACGCACGAGCAGTACTTC. Its translation: CASSPRTGTHEQYF.

By share, this clonotype counts as medium-sized. The J gene is TRBJ2-7, the V gene TRBV7-6; 9 positions match TRBD2. Germline V gives CDR1 SGHVS, CDR2 FNYEAQ. This CDR3 has 15 residues. The V segment lost 3 bases and the J segment 5 bases; nucleotides outside the gene matches: 8. This chain's CDR3 is CASSLSSGSPHEQYF. The CDR3 region has the DNA TGTGCCAGCAGCTTGAGTAGCGGGAGTCCCCACGAGCAGTACTTC. The full variable domain, in which reference TRBV7-6 and TRBJ2-7 provide the parts outside the CDR3, is GAGVSQSPRYKVTKRGQDVALRCDPISGHVSLYWYRQALGQGPEFLTYFNYEAQQDKSGLPNDRFSAERPEGSISTLTIQRTEQRDSAMYRCASSLSSGSPHEQYFGPGTRLTVT.

The chain combines TRBV11-2 with TRBJ2-1; possible D gene TRBD1, 5 bases. Trimming removed 0 bases at V and 3 bases at J, with 12 bases between. Germline-derived CDR1 and CDR2 are SGHAT and FQNNGV. The CDR3 consists of 16 residues. For the CDR3, the DNA is TGTGCCAGCAGCTTAGACAGGGTTTTGGACTACAATGAGCAGTTCTTC. This encodes CASSLDRVLDYNEQFF.

This clonotype occurred many times. The rearrangement joins TRBV6-6 to TRBJ2-2; no firm D call. The V gene lost 2 bases and the J gene lost 1 base, with 8 bases spanning the gap. Germline V gene lookup returns CDR1 MNHNY and CDR2 SVGAGI (reference sequence). The CDR3 sequence is 15 residues long. Here the CDR3 reads CASSYSIGNTGELFF. The CDR3 region has the DNA TGTGCCAGCAGTTACAGCATTGGGAACACCGGGGAGCTGTTTTTT.

This clonotype is judged medium-sized (0.01 to 0.1%). This chain links TRBV6-6 with TRBJ2-5; D may be TRBD1 (5 bases). The CDR3 totals 13 residues. V was trimmed by 2 bases and J by 3 bases, leaving 7 bases between them. The germline CDR1 and CDR2 sequences are MNHNY and SVGAGI (reference sequence). CDR3 in DNA: TGTGCCAGCAGTTACCGGACAAAAGAGACCCAGTACTTC. It is translated as CASSYRTKETQYF.

The genes are TRBV6-1 and TRBJ2-5; the D is unclear. This CDR3 spans 12 amino acids. Germline V gene data show CDR1 as MNHNS and CDR2 as SASEGT. V lost 4 bases and J lost 4, with 7 bases in between. The CDR3 loop is CASSGVGETQYF. The CDR3 nucleotides read TGTGCCAGCAGTGGAGTAGGAGAGACCCAGTACTTC.

Concerning this clonotype: It is likely a read error, because the conserved phenylalanine at the end of the CDR3 is missing. Because the CDR3's place on the DNA is in doubt, the DNA is left out and the CDR3 is given as listed by TCRdb. The rearrangement joins TRBV7-8 to TRBJ1-6. The germline gives CDR1 SGHVS, CDR2 FQNEAQ. The CDR3 totals 8 residues, both ends included. This CDR3 is CASSTSEG.

This clonotype occurred many times. The chain couples TRBV15 to TRBJ2-1; TRBD2 agrees at 11 bases. The CDR3 contains 16 residues. The germline gives CDR1 LNHNV, CDR2 YYDKDF (reference sequence). The V and J ends lost 1 base and 8 bases, in that order; junction bases with no gene match: 7. The CDR3 spells CATSRVAGGLGDEQFF. Here the CDR3 DNA reads TGTGCCACCAGCAGAGTAGCGGGAGGGCTGGGGGATGAGCAGTTCTTC.

As to this clonotype: This may come from a read error, since a much larger clone is one base off. The J gene is TRBJ2-7, the V gene TRBV4-1; 10 positions match TRBD2. Germline CDR1 and CDR2: MGHRA and YSYEKL. This CDR3 contains 16 residues. CDR3 in DNA: TGCTCCAGCAGCCAAGATGGGACTAGCGAATACTACGAGCAGTACTTC. This translates into CSSSQDGTSEYYEQYF.